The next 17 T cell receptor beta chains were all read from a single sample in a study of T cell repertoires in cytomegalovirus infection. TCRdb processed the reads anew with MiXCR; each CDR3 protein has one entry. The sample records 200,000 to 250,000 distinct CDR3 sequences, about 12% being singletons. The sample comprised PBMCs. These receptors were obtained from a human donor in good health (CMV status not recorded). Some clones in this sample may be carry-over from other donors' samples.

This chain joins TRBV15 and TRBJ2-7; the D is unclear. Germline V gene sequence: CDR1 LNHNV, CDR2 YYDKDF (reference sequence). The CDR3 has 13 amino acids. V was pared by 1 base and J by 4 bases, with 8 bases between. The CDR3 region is CATSRGPEYEQYF. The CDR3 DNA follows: TGTGCCACCAGCAGAGGACCCGAATACGAGCAGTACTTC.

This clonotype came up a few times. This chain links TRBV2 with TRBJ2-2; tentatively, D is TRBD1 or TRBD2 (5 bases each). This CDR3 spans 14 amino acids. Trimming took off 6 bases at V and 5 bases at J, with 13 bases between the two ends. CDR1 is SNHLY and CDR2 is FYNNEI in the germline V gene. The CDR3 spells CASRGTHRTGELFF. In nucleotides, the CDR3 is TGTGCCAGCAGAGGGACCCACAGAACCGGGGAGCTGTTTTTT.

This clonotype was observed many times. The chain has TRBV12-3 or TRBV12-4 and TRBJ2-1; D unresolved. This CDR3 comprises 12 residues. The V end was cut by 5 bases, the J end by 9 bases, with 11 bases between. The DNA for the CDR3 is TGTGCCAGCAGTCGAACCATGGGTGAGCAGTTCTTC. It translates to CASSRTMGEQFF.

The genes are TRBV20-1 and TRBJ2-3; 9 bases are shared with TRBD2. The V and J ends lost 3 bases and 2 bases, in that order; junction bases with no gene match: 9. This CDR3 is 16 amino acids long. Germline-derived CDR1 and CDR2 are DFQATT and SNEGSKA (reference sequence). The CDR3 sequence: CSASSSGGTSTDTQYF. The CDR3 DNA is TGCAGTGCTAGTTCGAGCGGGGGGACCTCCACAGATACGCAGTATTTT.

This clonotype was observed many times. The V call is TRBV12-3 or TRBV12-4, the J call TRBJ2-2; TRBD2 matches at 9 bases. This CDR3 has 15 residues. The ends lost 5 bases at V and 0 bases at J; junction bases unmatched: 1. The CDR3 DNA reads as TGTGCCAGCAGTCCTAGCGGGACGAACACCGGGGAGCTGTTTTTT. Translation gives CASSPSGTNTGELFF.

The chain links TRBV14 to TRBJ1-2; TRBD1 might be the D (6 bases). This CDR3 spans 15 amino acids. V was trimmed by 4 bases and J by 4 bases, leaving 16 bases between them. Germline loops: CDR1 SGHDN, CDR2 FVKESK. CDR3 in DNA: TGTGCCAGCAGCCGGGGACAATTTCCCCCCTATGGCTACACCTTC. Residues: CASSRGQFPPYGYTF. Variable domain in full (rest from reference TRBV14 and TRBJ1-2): EAGVTQFPSHSVIEKGQTVTLRCDPISGHDNLYWYRRVMGKEIKFLLHFVKESKQDESGMPNNRFLAERTGGTYSTLKVQPAELEDSGVYFCASSRGQFPPYGYTFGSGTRLTVV.

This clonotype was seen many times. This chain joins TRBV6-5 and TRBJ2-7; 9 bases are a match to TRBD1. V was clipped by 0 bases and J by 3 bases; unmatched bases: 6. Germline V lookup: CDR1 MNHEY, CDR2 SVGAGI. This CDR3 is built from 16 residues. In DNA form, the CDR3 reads TGTGCCAGCAGTTACTCGGGGACAGGGCTCATCTACGAGCAGTACTTC. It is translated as CASSYSGTGLIYEQYF.

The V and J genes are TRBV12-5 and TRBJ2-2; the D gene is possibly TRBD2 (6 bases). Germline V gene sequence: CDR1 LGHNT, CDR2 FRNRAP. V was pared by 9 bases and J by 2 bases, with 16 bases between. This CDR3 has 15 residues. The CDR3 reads CASTVSGLNTGELFF. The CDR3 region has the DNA TGTGCTAGCACCGTTTCGGGACTCAACACCGGGGAGCTGTTTTTT.

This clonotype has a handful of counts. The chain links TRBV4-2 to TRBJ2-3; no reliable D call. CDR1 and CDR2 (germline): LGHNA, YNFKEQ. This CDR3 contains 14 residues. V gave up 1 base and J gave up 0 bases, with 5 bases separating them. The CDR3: CASSQVASTDTQYF. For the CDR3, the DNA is TGTGCCAGCAGCCAAGTAGCTAGCACAGATACGCAGTATTTT.

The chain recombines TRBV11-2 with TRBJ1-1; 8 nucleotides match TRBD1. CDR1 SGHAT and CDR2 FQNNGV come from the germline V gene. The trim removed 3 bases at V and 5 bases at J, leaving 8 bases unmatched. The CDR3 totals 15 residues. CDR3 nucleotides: TGTGCCAGCAGCTTCGAGACAGGGGTAGTAACTGAAGCTTTCTTT. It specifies CASSFETGVVTEAFF.

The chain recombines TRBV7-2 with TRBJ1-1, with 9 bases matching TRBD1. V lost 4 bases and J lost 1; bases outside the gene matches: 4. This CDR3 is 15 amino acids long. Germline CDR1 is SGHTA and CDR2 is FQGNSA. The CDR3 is CASSSGQGRNTEAFF. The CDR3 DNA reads TGTGCCAGCAGCTCGGGACAGGGAAGGAACACTGAAGCTTTCTTT.

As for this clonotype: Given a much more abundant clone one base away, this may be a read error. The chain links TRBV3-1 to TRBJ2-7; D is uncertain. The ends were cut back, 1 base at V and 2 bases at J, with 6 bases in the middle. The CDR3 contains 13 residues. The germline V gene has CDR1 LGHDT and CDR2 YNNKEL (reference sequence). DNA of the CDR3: TGTGCCAGCAGCCAAGCGGTTACCTACGAGCAGTACTTC. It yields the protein CASSQAVTYEQYF.

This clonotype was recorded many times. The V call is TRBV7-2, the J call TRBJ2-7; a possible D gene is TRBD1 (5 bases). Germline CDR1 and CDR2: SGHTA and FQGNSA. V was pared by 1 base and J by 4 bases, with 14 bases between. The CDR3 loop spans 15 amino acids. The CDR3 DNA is TGTGCCAGCAGCTTAGTGGTAGGGCAGGGTTACGAGCAGTACTTC. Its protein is CASSLVVGQGYEQYF.

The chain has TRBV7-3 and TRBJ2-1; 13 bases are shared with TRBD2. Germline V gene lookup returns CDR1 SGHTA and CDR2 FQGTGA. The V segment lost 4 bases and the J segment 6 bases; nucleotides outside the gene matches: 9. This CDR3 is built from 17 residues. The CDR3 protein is CASSSRTSGRSSNEQFF. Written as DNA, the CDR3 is TGTGCCAGCAGCTCCCGGACTAGCGGGAGAAGTAGCAATGAGCAGTTCTTC.

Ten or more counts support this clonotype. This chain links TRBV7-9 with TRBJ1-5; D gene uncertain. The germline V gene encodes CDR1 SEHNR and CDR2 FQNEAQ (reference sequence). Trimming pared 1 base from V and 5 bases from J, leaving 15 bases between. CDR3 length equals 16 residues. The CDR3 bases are TGTGCCAGCAGCTTAGTTAGCACTTTAGGTGATCAGCCCCAGCATTTT. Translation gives CASSLVSTLGDQPQHF.

CDR3 nucleotides: TGTGCCAGCATCGCAATCGGGGGGCAGGAGACCCAGTACTTC. This encodes CASIAIGGQETQYF. V usage is TRBV6-6 and J usage is TRBJ2-5; D is perhaps TRBD2 (7 bases). Germline loops: CDR1 MNHNY, CDR2 SVGAGI (reference sequence). The CDR3 has 14 residues. V was shortened by 7 bases and J by 5 bases, with 17 bases between the two germline ends.

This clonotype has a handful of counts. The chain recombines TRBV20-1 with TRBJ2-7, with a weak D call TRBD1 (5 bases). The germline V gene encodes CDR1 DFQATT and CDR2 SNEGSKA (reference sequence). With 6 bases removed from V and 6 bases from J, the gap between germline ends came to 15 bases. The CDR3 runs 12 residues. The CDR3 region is CSATQQGLEQYF. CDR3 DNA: TGCAGTGCCACGCAGCAGGGTCTCGAGCAGTACTTC.